The clone carrying this T cell receptor (beta chain) has just a few counts. Its antigen is unidentified. Looked up from germline, CDR1 is MNHEY and CDR2 is SMNVEV (reference sequence). The CDR3 runs to 14 residues. With 7 bases removed from V and 7 bases from J, the gap between germline ends came to 16 bases. Donors were healthy Caucasian individuals from Russia aged roughly 6 to 95. This sample stems from a study of blood T cells in healthy people across ages. Whole-study results and caveats: The CMV status of each donor remained undetermined, and this could have confounded shifts in expanded clonotypes.

Primers used in a second PCR of about 6 to 11 cycles were a sample-barcoded 5' primer and a J-beta primer mix. TCRdb ran MiXCR on the 5' RACE reads and lists one entry per CDR3 protein. The table includes roughly 550,000 distinct CDR3 sequences, around 24% detected once. The sample also formed part of further work on T cells of mothers and their children.

The sequence was obtained from a boy aged 5-17 years in good health. Sequencing was done on a sample of blood. V usage is TRBV27 and J usage is TRBJ1-4, with D uncertain. The DNA for the CDR3 is TGTGCCAGCAAAGGAGTAGCAATAGGTGAAAAACTGTTTTTT. Protein product: CASKGVAIGEKLFF.